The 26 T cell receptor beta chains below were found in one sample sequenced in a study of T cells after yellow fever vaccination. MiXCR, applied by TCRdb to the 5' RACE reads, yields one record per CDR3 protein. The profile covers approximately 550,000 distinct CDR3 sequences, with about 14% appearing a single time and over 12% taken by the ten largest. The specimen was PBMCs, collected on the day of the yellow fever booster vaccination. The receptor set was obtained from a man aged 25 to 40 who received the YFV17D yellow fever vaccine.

The CDR3 spells CASRVGLAGLDTQYF. The CDR3 nucleotides are TGCGCCAGCAGGGTTGGACTAGCGGGGCTAGATACGCAGTATTTT. This rearrangement joins TRBV5-1 to TRBJ2-3, with TRBD2 matching over 12 bases. CDR1 and CDR2 from the germline V gene are SGHRS and YFSETQ. With 5 bases clipped from V and 5 bases from J, the junction kept 6 bases outside the gene matches. CDR3 length equals 15 residues. The full variable domain, with the rest looked up from reference TRBV5-1 and TRBJ2-3, is KAGVTQTPRYLIKTRGQQVTLSCSPISGHRSVSWYQQTPGQGLQFLFEYFSETQRNKGNFPGRFSGRQFSNSRSEMNVSTLELGDSALYLCASRVGLAGLDTQYFGPGTRLTVL.

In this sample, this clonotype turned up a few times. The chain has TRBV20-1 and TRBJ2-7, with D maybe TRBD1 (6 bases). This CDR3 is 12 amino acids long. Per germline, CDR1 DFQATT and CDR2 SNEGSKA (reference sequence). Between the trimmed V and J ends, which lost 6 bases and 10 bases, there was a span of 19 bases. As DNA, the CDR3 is TGCAGTGCCAGGCTACAGGGAACCCACCAGTACTTC. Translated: CSARLQGTHQYF.

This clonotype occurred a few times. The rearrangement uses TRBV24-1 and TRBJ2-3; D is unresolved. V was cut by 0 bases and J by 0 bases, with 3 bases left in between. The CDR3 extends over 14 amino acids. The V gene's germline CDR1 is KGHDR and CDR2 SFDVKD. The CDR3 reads CATSDLPSTDTQYF. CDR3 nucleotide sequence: TGTGCCACCAGTGATTTGCCGAGCACAGATACGCAGTATTTT.

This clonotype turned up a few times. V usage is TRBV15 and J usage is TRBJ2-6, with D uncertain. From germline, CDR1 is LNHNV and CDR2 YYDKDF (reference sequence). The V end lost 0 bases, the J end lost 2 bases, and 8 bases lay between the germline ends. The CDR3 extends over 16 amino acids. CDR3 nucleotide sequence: TGTGCCACCAGCAGAGATTGGGTTCCTGGGGCCAACGTCCTGACTTTC. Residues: CATSRDWVPGANVLTF.

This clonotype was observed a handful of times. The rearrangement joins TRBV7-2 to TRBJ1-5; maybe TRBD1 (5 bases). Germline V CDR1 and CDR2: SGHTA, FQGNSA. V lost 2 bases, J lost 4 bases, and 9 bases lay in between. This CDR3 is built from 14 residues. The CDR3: CASSLSRVNQPQHF. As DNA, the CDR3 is TGTGCCAGCAGCTTATCCAGGGTTAATCAGCCCCAGCATTTT.

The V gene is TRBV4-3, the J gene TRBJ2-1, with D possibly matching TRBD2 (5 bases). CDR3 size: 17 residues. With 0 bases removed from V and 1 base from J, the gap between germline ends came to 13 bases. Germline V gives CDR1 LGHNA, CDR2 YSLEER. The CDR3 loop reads CASSQDLARESYNEQFF. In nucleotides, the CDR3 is TGCGCCAGCAGCCAAGATTTGGCGAGGGAGTCCTACAATGAGCAGTTCTTC.

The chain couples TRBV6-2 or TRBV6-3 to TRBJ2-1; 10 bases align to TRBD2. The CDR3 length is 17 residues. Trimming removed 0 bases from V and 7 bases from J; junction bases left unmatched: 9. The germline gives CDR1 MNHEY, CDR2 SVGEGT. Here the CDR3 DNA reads TGTGCCAGCAGTTACTCGGGAAGCGGGAGGGCCAAAAATGAGCAGTTCTTC. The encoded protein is CASSYSGSGRAKNEQFF.

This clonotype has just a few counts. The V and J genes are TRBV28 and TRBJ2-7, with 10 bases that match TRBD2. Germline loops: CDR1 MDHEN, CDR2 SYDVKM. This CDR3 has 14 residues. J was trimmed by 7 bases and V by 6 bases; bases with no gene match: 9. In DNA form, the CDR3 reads TGTGCCAGCAGCGAAGCGGGAGGGCCGAGAGAGCAGTACTTC. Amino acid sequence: CASSEAGGPREQYF.

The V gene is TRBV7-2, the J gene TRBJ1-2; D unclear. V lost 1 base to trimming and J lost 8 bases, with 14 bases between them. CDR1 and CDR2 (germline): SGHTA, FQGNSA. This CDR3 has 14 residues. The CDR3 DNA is TGTGCCAGCAGCTTAGACGTAGACCGGCGGGGCTACACCTTC. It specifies CASSLDVDRRGYTF.

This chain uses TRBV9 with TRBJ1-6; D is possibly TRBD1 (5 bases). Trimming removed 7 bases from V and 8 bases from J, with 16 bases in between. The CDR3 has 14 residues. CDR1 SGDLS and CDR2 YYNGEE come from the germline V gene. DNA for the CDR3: TGTGCCAGCGGATCAGGGTTGGAGTATTCACCCCTCCACTTT. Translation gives CASGSGLEYSPLHF.

The CDR3 sequence: CASSFYSTGGETQYF. The DNA of the CDR3 is TGCGCCAGCAGCTTTTACTCAACAGGGGGAGAGACCCAGTACTTC. The gene calls are TRBV5-1 and TRBJ2-5; 8 nucleotides line up with TRBD1. J was trimmed by 4 bases and V by 2 bases; bases with no gene match: 7. This CDR3 is built from 15 residues. Germline lookup yields CDR1 SGHRS and CDR2 YFSETQ.

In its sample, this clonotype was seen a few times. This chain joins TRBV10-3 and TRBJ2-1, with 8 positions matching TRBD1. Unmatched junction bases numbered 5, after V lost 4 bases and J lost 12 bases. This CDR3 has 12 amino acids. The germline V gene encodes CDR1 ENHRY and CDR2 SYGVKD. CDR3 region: CAISVGGQGQFF. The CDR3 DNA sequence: TGTGCCATCAGTGTCGGAGGACAGGGGCAGTTCTTC.

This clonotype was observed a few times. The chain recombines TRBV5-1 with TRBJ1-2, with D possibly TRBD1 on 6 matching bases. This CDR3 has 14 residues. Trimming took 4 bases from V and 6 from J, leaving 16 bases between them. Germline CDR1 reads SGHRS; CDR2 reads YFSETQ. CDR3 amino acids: CASSRDRPKDGYTF. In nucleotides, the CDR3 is TGCGCCAGCAGCAGAGACAGGCCTAAGGATGGCTACACCTTC.

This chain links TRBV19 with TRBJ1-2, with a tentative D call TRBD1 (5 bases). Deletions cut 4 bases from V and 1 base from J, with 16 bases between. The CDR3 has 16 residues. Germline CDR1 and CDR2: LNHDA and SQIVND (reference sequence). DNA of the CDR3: TGTGCCAGTAGTAAGCAGGACGGACAATTTAACTATGGCTACACCTTC. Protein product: CASSKQDGQFNYGYTF.

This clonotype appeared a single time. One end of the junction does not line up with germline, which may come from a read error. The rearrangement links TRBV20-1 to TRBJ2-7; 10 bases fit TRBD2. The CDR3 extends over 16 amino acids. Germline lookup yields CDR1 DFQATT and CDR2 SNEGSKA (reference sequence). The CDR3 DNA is TGCTGTGCTAGAGATCCCCTAGCGGGAGATTCCCACGAGCAGTACTTC. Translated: CCARDPLAGDSHEQYF.

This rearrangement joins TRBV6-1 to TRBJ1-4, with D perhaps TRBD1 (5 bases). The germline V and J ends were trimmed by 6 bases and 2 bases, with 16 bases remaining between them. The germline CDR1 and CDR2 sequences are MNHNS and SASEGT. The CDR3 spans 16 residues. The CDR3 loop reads CASSDPGGSTNEKLFF. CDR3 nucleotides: TGTGCCAGCAGCGATCCCGGGGGGTCGACTAATGAAAAACTGTTTTTT.

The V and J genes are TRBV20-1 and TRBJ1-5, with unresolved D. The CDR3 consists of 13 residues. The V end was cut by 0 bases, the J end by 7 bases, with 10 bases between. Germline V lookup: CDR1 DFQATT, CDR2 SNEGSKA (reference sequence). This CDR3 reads CSARDPRGQPQHF. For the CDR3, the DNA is TGCAGTGCTAGAGATCCCCGCGGGCAGCCCCAGCATTTT.

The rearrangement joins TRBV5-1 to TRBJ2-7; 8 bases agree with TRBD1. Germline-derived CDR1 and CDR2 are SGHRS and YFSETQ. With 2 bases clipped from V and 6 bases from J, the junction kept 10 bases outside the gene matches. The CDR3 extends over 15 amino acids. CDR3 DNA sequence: TGCGCCAGCAGCTTCTCAGGGGGCGCATCCGCCGAGCAGTACTTC. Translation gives CASSFSGGASAEQYF.

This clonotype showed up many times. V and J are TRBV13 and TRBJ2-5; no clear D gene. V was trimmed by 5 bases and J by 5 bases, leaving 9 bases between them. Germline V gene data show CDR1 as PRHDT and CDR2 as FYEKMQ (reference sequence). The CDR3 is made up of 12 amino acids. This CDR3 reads CASSPRWETQYF. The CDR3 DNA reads TGTGCCAGCAGCCCTAGATGGGAGACCCAGTACTTC.

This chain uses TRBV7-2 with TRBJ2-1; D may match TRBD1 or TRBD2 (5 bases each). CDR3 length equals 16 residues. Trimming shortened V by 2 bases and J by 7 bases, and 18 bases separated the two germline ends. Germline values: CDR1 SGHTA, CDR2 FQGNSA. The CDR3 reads CASSLPLGTATNEQFF. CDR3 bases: TGTGCCAGCAGCTTACCACTGGGGACCGCTACAAATGAGCAGTTCTTC.

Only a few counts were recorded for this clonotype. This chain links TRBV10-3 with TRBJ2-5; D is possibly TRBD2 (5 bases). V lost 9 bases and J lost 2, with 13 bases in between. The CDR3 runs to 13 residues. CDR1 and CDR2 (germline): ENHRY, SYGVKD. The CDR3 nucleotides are TGTGCCATTAGCGACTGGCAACAAGAGACCCAGTACTTC. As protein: CAISDWQQETQYF.

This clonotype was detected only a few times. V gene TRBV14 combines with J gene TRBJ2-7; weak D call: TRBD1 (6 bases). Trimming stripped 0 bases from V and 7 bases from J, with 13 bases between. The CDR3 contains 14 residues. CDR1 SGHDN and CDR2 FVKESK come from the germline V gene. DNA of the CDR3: TGTGCCAGCAGCCAAGATCTGTTGAGGGGGGAGCAGTACTTC. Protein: CASSQDLLRGEQYF.

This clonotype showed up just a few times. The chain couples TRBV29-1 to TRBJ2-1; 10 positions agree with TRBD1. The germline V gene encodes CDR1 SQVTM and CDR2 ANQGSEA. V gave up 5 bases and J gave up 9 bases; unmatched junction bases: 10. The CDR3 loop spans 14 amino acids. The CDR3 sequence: CSVLDRGPLGEQFF. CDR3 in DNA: TGCAGCGTTCTAGACAGGGGGCCCCTCGGTGAGCAGTTCTTC.

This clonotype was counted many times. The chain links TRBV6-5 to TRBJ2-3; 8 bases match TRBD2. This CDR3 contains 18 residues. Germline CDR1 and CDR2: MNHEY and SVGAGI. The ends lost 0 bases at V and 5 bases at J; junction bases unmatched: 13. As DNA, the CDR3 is TGTGCCAGCAGTTACTCTTACCTCACTAGCGGTACCCTAGATACGCAGTATTTT. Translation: CASSYSYLTSGTLDTQYF.

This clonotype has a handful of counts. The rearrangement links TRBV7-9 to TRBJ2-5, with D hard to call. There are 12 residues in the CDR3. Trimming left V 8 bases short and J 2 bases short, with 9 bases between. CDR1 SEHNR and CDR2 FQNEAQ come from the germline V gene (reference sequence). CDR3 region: CASGVVQETQYF. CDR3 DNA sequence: TGTGCCAGCGGGGTCGTACAAGAGACCCAGTACTTC. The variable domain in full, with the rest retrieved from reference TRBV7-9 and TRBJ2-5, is DTGVSQNPRHKITKRGQNVTFRCDPISEHNRLYWYRQTLGQGPEFLTYFQNEAQLEKSRLLSDRFSAERPKGSFSTLEIQRTEQGDSAMYLCASGVVQETQYFGPGTRLLVL.

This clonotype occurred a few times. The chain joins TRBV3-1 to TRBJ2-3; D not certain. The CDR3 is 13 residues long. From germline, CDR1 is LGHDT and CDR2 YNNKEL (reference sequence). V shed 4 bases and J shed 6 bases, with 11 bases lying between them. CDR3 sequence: CASSLLSEDTQYF. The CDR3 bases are TGTGCCAGCAGCCTCCTAAGTGAGGATACGCAGTATTTT.